These 22 T cell receptor beta chains were sequenced from one sample in a study of cytomegalovirus exposure and HLA in healthy donors. PCR involved 60 Vbeta and 13 Jbeta primers. The repertoire was sequenced with immunoSEQ multiplex PCR; TCRdb's copy has only in-frame clones and lacks some. Among about 170,000 clones listed, about 76% were seen once. Material for sequencing was PBMCs. These receptor sequences come from a young woman in good health and CMV-seropositive.

This clone was observed a handful of times. This rearrangement joins TRBV2 to TRBJ1-4, with TRBD1 matching over 11 bases. With V trimmed by 6 bases and J by 3 bases, 6 bases remained unmatched. The CDR3 sequence is 16 residues long. Germline V gene lookup returns CDR1 SNHLY and CDR2 FYNNEI. The CDR3 DNA follows: TGTGCCAGCAGCCCGGGACAGGGGGTTGCTAATGAAAAACTGTTTTTT. Amino acid sequence: CASSPGQGVANEKLFF. Full variable domain (remainder filled in from reference TRBV2 and TRBJ1-4): EPEVTQTPSHQVTQMGQEVILRCVPISNHLYFYWYRQILGQKVEFLVSFYNNEISEKSEIFDDQFSVERPDGSNFTLKIRSTKLEDSAMYFCASSPGQGVANEKLFFGSGTQLSVL.

The chain couples TRBV4-3 to TRBJ1-2; D possibly corresponds to TRBD1 (5 bases). CDR3 length: 14 amino acids. V was shortened by 0 bases and J by 4 bases, with 9 bases between the two germline ends. Per the germline V gene, CDR1 is LGHNA and CDR2 is YSLEER. This chain's CDR3 is CASSQEEGPYGYTF. The CDR3 coding sequence is TGCGCCAGCAGCCAAGAGGAGGGGCCCTATGGCTACACCTTC.

The chain employs TRBV15 and TRBJ2-3, with 12 bases fitting TRBD1. The CDR3 sequence is 15 residues long. The V segment lost 5 bases and the J segment 4 bases; nucleotides outside the gene matches: 4. Looked up from germline, CDR1 is LNHNV and CDR2 is YYDKDF (reference sequence). CDR3 nucleotides: TGTGCCACCAGCGGCGGGACAGGGGGCCCAGATACGCAGTATTTT. Its translation: CATSGGTGGPDTQYF.

The V gene is TRBV10-3, the J gene TRBJ1-6; 7 bases are shared with TRBD1. CDR3 size: 16 residues. V trimming: 4 bases; J trimming: 7 bases; junction bases outside the gene matches: 10. Looked up from germline, CDR1 is ENHRY and CDR2 is SYGVKD. The CDR3, as DNA: TGTGCCATCAGTGTTGACAGGGCCGCGGAGAATTCACCCCTCCACTTT. Translated, it gives CAISVDRAAENSPLHF.

This clone occurred a few times. V and J are TRBV29-1 and TRBJ1-2; 12 bases align to TRBD1. This CDR3 has 15 residues. From germline, CDR1 is SQVTM and CDR2 ANQGSEA. The V segment lost 4 bases and the J segment 6 bases; nucleotides outside the gene matches: 9. CDR3 residues: CSVVGQGALTDGYTF. CDR3 nucleotides: TGCAGCGTTGTGGGACAGGGGGCATTAACAGATGGCTACACCTTC.

This clone has a handful of counts. The chain uses TRBV18 and TRBJ2-5, with D perhaps TRBD1 (6 bases). CDR1 and CDR2 (germline): KGHSH, LQKENI. The CDR3 is 13 amino acids. The V end lost 5 bases, the J end lost 1 base, and 8 bases lay between the germline ends. The CDR3 DNA is TGTGCCAGCTCAGGGACACTCCAAGAGACCCAGTACTTC. Translated: CASSGTLQETQYF.

CDR3 coding DNA: TGCGCCAGCAGCCAAGTAACGGACGAGCAGTACTTC. Translating gives CASSQVTDEQYF. The genes are TRBV4-1 and TRBJ2-7; the D is unclear. Trimming stripped 1 base from V and 5 bases from J, with 6 bases between. The CDR3 loop spans 12 amino acids. In germline, CDR1 is MGHRA, CDR2 YSYEKL.

V gene TRBV28 combines with J gene TRBJ2-2; maybe TRBD2 (5 bases). Germline CDR1 and CDR2: MDHEN and SYDVKM. V was trimmed by 2 bases and J by 1 base, leaving 11 bases between them. This CDR3 contains 16 residues. CDR3 DNA sequence: TGTGCCAGCAGTTTACCGTGGAGGAAGAACACCGGGGAGCTGTTTTTT. Translated, it gives CASSLPWRKNTGELFF.

The CDR3, as DNA: TGTGCCAGCAGCCGAGGACACATAGACGCTGAAGCTTTCTTT. Residues: CASSRGHIDAEAFF. J is TRBJ1-1 and V is TRBV13, with D possibly being TRBD1 (5 bases). Trimming cost V 5 bases and J 6 bases, with 16 bases left between them. The CDR3 covers 14 residues. The germline gives CDR1 PRHDT, CDR2 FYEKMQ (reference sequence).

V and J are TRBV7-9 and TRBJ1-1, with D unresolved. V lost 5 bases and J 7 bases, leaving 11 bases between the germline ends. The CDR3 runs to 12 residues. CDR1 is SEHNR and CDR2 is FQNEAQ in the germline V gene (reference sequence). Written as DNA, the CDR3 is TGTGCCAGCAGCGAGGCGGGGATTGAAGCTTTCTTT. It specifies CASSEAGIEAFF. Complete variable domain (other parts from reference TRBV7-9 and TRBJ1-1): DTGVSQNPRHKITKRGQNVTFRCDPISEHNRLYWYRQTLGQGPEFLTYFQNEAQLEKSRLLSDRFSAERPKGSFSTLEIQRTEQGDSAMYLCASSEAGIEAFFGQGTRLTVV.

This clone came up once. The rearrangement links TRBV6-4 to TRBJ2-1; no clear D. This CDR3 spans 15 amino acids. The germline CDR1 and CDR2 sequences are MRHNA and SNTAGT. Trimming took 2 bases from V and 5 from J, leaving 13 bases between them. As DNA, the CDR3 is TGTGCCAGCAGTGACGCCCTGCAGAAGAACAATGAGCAGTTCTTC. This sequence encodes CASSDALQKNNEQFF.

The chain uses TRBV6-6 and TRBJ1-1; D is perhaps TRBD1 (6 bases). The CDR3 sequence is 15 residues long. V lost 5 bases to trimming and J lost 3 bases, with 16 bases between them. Germline CDR1 and CDR2: MNHNY and SVGAGI (reference sequence). The CDR3 DNA reads TGTGCCAGCAGTCTTAAGGGGGAATCACACACTGAAGCTTTCTTT. Residues: CASSLKGESHTEAFF.

This clone has a handful of counts. This chain joins TRBV7-2 and TRBJ2-7; 10 nucleotides match TRBD1. The CDR3 length is 16 residues. The germline V gene has CDR1 SGHTA and CDR2 FQGNSA. V lost 5 bases and J lost 4; bases outside the gene matches: 11. The CDR3: CASSGRDRGPWYEQYF. Here the CDR3 DNA reads TGTGCCAGCAGCGGCCGGGACAGGGGACCCTGGTACGAGCAGTACTTC.

The chain recombines TRBV30 with TRBJ1-1, with 7 bases identical to TRBD1. The germline V gene encodes CDR1 GTSNPN and CDR2 SVGIG (reference sequence). Losses at the gene ends were 2 bases for V and 1 base for J; bases not matched to a gene: 10. The CDR3 covers 16 residues. CDR3 sequence reads: CAWSKTGDSGNTEAFF. The CDR3 DNA follows: TGTGCCTGGAGTAAAACCGGGGACAGTGGGAACACTGAAGCTTTCTTT.

The CDR3 nucleotides read TGTGCCAGCAGCCAAGCCCAGTCTGGGGCTAATTCACCCCTCCACTTT. This codes for CASSQAQSGANSPLHF. The chain carries TRBV4-2 and TRBJ1-6, with D perhaps TRBD1 (5 bases). The CDR3 is 16 amino acids. The V end was cut by 1 base, the J end by 6 bases, with 13 bases between. The germline CDR1 and CDR2 sequences are LGHNA and YNFKEQ.

The V call is TRBV5-1, the J call TRBJ2-1; D gene ambiguous. The CDR3 spans 12 residues. In germline, CDR1 is SGHRS, CDR2 YFSETQ. V lost 0 bases to trimming and J lost 7 bases, with 5 bases between them. The CDR3 here is CASSLGPNEQFF. CDR3 nucleotide sequence: TGCGCCAGCAGCTTGGGTCCGAATGAGCAGTTCTTC.

V and J are TRBV4-3 and TRBJ1-1, with D perhaps matching TRBD1 (5 bases). V was cut by 1 base and J by 7 bases, with 13 bases left in between. Germline V gene sequence: CDR1 LGHNA, CDR2 YSLEER. This CDR3 comprises 14 residues. The DNA of the CDR3 is TGCGCCAGCAGCCAAGGTCGGGGGATCTATGAAGCTTTCTTT. Translating it yields CASSQGRGIYEAFF.

This sequence joins TRBV5-1 and TRBJ1-2, with D unresolved. The germline V gene encodes CDR1 SGHRS and CDR2 YFSETQ. Deletions cut 0 bases from V and 4 bases from J, with 16 bases between. The CDR3 runs to 16 residues. CDR3 residues: CASSLAAFQKTYGYTF. The CDR3 coding sequence is TGCGCCAGCAGCTTGGCCGCTTTTCAGAAAACCTATGGCTACACCTTC.

Here the CDR3 reads CASSLRGEAFF. The DNA of the CDR3 is TGTGCCAGCAGCCTCAGGGGAGAAGCTTTCTTT. The chain employs TRBV27 and TRBJ1-1; TRBD1 might be the D (6 bases). This CDR3 contains 11 residues. The ends were cut back, 6 bases at V and 8 bases at J, with 10 bases in the middle. Germline CDR1 is MNHEY and CDR2 is SMNVEV (reference sequence).

The chain couples TRBV2 to TRBJ1-6, with D perhaps matching TRBD1 (5 bases). Between the trimmed V and J ends, which lost 6 bases and 7 bases, there was a span of 19 bases. This CDR3 comprises 16 residues. Per germline, CDR1 SNHLY and CDR2 FYNNEI. The CDR3 here is CASSPMGPQVNSPLHF. DNA of the CDR3: TGTGCCAGCAGCCCTATGGGTCCACAGGTGAATTCACCCCTCCACTTT.

The CDR3 sequence: CASSPPGQGATDTQYF. Written as DNA, the CDR3 is TGTGCCAGCAGTCCTCCGGGACAGGGGGCAACAGATACGCAGTATTTT. V usage is TRBV7-9 and J usage is TRBJ2-3; TRBD1 agrees at 12 bases. J gave up 3 bases and V 6 bases, and 7 bases lay outside the gene matches. There are 16 residues in the CDR3. Germline lookup yields CDR1 SEHNR and CDR2 FQNEAQ (reference sequence).

The chain has TRBV6-4 and TRBJ1-2, with D possibly being TRBD1 (6 bases). V lost 5 bases, J lost 0 bases, and 13 bases lay in between. This CDR3 has 15 amino acids. Germline-derived CDR1 and CDR2 are MRHNA and SNTAGT. In DNA, the CDR3 is TGTGCCAGCAGTCTTACAGGGCCTACTAACTATGGCTACACCTTC. Translation gives CASSLTGPTNYGYTF.